This entry describes one T cell receptor (beta chain). No antigen is known for it. This record comes from a study of cytomegalovirus exposure and HLA in healthy donors. Study details: A preliminary data release comprised 80 million to 95 million unique TCRs obtained from HLA-typed donors. General observations from the study: Despite most TCR sequences being rare, some public TCRs occurred in many donors. Later on, an analysis showed TCR association rates differing by HLA locus, with DRB1 the most and HLA-C the fewest.

The CDR3 consists of 15 residues. Looked up from germline, CDR1 is GTSNPN and CDR2 is SVGIG (reference sequence). Deletions cut 4 bases from V and 1 base from J, with 16 bases between. Both 60 Vbeta primers and 13 Jbeta primers went into the PCR. Only in-frame clones appear in the TCRdb table, and some are missing; sequencing was by immunoSEQ multiplex PCR. The data show 150,000 to 200,000 clones, approximately 77% seen once. The specimen sequenced was PBMCs. The receptor was derived from a male donor in good health and CMV-seronegative. J is TRBJ2-5 and V is TRBV30; possibly TRBD1 for D (6 bases). The CDR3 DNA follows: TGTGCCTGGAATGGATTTACAGGGACCCAAGAGACCCAGTACTTC. It specifies CAWNGFTGTQETQYF.